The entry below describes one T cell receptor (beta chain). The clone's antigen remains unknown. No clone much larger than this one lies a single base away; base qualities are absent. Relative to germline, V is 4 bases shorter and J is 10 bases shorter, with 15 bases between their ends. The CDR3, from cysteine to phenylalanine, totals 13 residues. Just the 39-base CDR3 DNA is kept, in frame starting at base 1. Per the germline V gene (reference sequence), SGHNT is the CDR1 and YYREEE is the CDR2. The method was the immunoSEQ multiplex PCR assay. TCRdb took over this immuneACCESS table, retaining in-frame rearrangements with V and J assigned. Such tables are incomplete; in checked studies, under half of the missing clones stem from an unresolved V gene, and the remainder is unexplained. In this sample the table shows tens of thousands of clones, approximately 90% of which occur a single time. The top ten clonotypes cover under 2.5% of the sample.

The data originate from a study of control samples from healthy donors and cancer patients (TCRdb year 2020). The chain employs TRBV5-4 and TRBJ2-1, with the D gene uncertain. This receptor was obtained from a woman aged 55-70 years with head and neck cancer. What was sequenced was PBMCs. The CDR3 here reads CASSNWAAAEQFF. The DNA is TGTGCCAGCAGCAATTGGGCGGCTGCGGAGCAGTTCTTC.